The 3 T cell receptor beta chains given below trace back to one sample, sequenced in a study of blood T cell repertoires in COVID-19. Data came from immunoSEQ multiplex PCR; TCRdb stores just in-frame clones and leaves some out. The data hold more than 60,000 clones, with roughly 89% observed a single time. Material for sequencing was peripheral blood. These receptors were taken from a man aged 45-65 years with acute or convalescent COVID-19.

This clone was counted a single time. The chain is built from TRBV4-2 and TRBJ1-6, with D possibly being TRBD1 (6 bases). This CDR3 contains 16 residues. Germline CDR1 is LGHNA and CDR2 is YNFKEQ. V was cut by 1 base and J by 7 bases, with 14 bases left in between. CDR3 DNA sequence: TGTGCCAGCAGCCAAGCCTTGGAAGGGGGAAATTCACCCCTCCACTTT. It specifies CASSQALEGGNSPLHF.

This clone was detected only once. The chain carries TRBV3-1 (or the pseudogene TRBV3-2) and TRBJ2-3; 7 bases map to TRBD2. Looked up from germline, CDR1 is LGHDT and CDR2 is YNNKEL (reference sequence). The junction had 1 base not matched to a gene; V was cut back by 0 bases and J by 1 base. The CDR3 is made up of 15 amino acids. The CDR3 region is CASSQETSGTDTQYF. The CDR3, as DNA: TGTGCCAGCAGCCAAGAAACTAGCGGCACAGATACGCAGTATTTT.

V and J are TRBV6-5 and TRBJ1-5, with D possibly TRBD1 on 5 matching bases. There are 13 residues in the CDR3. Germline CDR1 reads MNHEY; CDR2 reads SVGAGI. V was cut by 2 bases and J by 4 bases, with 6 bases left in between. The CDR3 DNA reads as TGTGCCAGCAGTTACCGGACAAATCAGCCCCAGCATTTT. Its translation: CASSYRTNQPQHF.